This T cell receptor beta chain emerged from a study of blood T cell repertoires in COVID-19. Overall study: Collection of acute and convalescent COVID-19 samples took place in the United States, Italy and Spain. The analysed material was cDNA or gDNA that came from T cells, B-cell-depleted T cells, or PBMCs.

V dropped 4 bases and J dropped 3; count of bases not matched to a gene: 4. The CDR3 is made up of 14 amino acids. Germline V gene lookup returns CDR1 SGHRS and CDR2 YFSETQ. Original processing notes: From reference gene primer amplification, estimates of nucleated cell counts were derived. TCRdb's copy holds only in-frame clones and misses some; the assay was immunoSEQ multiplex PCR. V and J calls and clone size are those listed in that table; D and trimming were worked out from the DNA. The data contain approximately 31,000 clones, 85% to 90% of them singletons. Sequencing was performed on peripheral blood. The receptor was derived from a man between 65 and 85 years old with active COVID-19. This chain connects TRBV5-1 to TRBJ1-2; TRBD1 matches at 9 bases. For the CDR3, the DNA is TGCGCCAGCAGCCCAAACAGGGGGCACTATGGCTACACCTTC. Protein product: CASSPNRGHYGYTF.